The 26 T cell receptor beta chains below come from one sample, sequenced in a study of blood T cell repertoires in COVID-19. Method: immunoSEQ multiplex PCR; TCRdb's copy keeps in-frame clones and lacks some. Among hundreds of thousands of clones listed, approximately 84% were seen once. Material for sequencing was peripheral blood. The receptors were sampled from a woman at least 80 years old with acute or convalescent COVID-19.

The chain recombines TRBV9 with TRBJ1-2, with unresolved D. Trimming pared 0 bases from V and 1 base from J, leaving 4 bases between. CDR3 size: 13 residues. Germline V CDR1 and CDR2: SGDLS, YYNGEE. CDR3 protein: CASSVVHNYGYTF. CDR3 bases: TGTGCCAGCAGCGTAGTTCATAACTATGGCTACACCTTC.

The V gene is TRBV11-3, the J gene TRBJ2-2; TRBD2 agrees at 13 bases. J gave up 3 bases and V 3 bases, and 4 bases lay outside the gene matches. The CDR3 length is 17 residues. Germline V gene data show CDR1 as SGHNT and CDR2 as YENEEA. CDR3 region: CASSFGLAGVYTGELFF. In DNA, the CDR3 is TGTGCCAGCAGCTTCGGACTAGCGGGAGTCTACACCGGGGAGCTGTTTTTT.

The V gene is TRBV27, the J gene TRBJ2-3, with D possibly TRBD1 on 6 matching bases. The V end was cut by 9 bases, the J end by 1 base, with 14 bases between. Germline CDR1 is MNHEY and CDR2 is SMNVEV (reference sequence). This CDR3 contains 14 residues. The CDR3 DNA sequence: TGTGCCAGTAAAGGACCAGGGGGCACAGATACGCAGTATTTT. This encodes CASKGPGGTDTQYF.

The V gene is TRBV6-4, the J gene TRBJ1-2, with TRBD1 matching over 7 bases. Trimming removed 4 bases from V and 8 bases from J; junction bases left unmatched: 4. Germline-derived CDR1 and CDR2 are MRHNA and SNTAGT. This CDR3 has 12 amino acids. The CDR3 here is CASSATGYGYTF. The DNA of the CDR3 is TGTGCCAGCAGTGCGACAGGGTACGGCTACACCTTC.

The chain links TRBV18 to TRBJ1-1; 9 bases agree with TRBD1. The V gene end was trimmed by 7 bases and the J gene end by 1 base; junction bases not matched to a gene: 4. Germline V gives CDR1 KGHSH, CDR2 LQKENI. The CDR3 totals 14 residues. The CDR3 DNA sequence: TGTGCCAGCTGCTTGGGACAGGGGAACACTGAAGCTTTCTTT. Translated, it gives CASCLGQGNTEAFF.

The rearrangement uses TRBV7-2 and TRBJ2-1; weak D call: TRBD1 (5 bases). The germline gives CDR1 SGHTA, CDR2 FQGNSA. CDR3 length equals 15 residues. The V end lost 4 bases, the J end lost 8 bases, and 18 bases lay between the germline ends. CDR3 nucleotide sequence: TGTGCCAGCAGCTCTCAAGGGGTAGTGGTCCATGAGCAGTTCTTC. This translates into CASSSQGVVVHEQFF.

Details on this clone: Other DNA sequences in the same sample also yield this CDR3. The V call is TRBV5-4, the J call TRBJ1-5; 10 bases match TRBD1. Germline CDR1 SGHNT, CDR2 YYREEE (reference sequence). The CDR3 spans 15 residues. V was clipped by 5 bases and J by 4 bases; unmatched bases: 6. CDR3 in amino acids: CASSSGTGVNQPQHF. In DNA form, the CDR3 reads TGTGCCAGCAGTTCCGGGACAGGGGTGAATCAGCCCCAGCATTTT.

The V gene is TRBV6-2 or TRBV6-3, the J gene TRBJ1-2, with a weak D call TRBD1 (6 bases). V dropped 0 bases and J dropped 0 bases, with 14 bases sitting between them. Germline values: CDR1 MNHEY, CDR2 SVGEGT. The CDR3 is made up of 17 amino acids. CDR3 protein: CASSYSPRGQANYGYTF. CDR3 nucleotides: TGTGCCAGCAGTTACTCGCCCAGGGGCCAAGCTAACTATGGCTACACCTTC.

The CDR3 sequence is CASSLVGVRDTEAFF. The CDR3 DNA sequence: TGCGCCAGCAGCTTGGTCGGGGTTCGGGACACTGAAGCTTTCTTT. The V gene is TRBV5-1, the J gene TRBJ1-1; D is unresolved. CDR3 length: 15 residues. Germline-derived CDR1 and CDR2 are SGHRS and YFSETQ. The V gene lost 0 bases and the J gene lost 3 bases, with 12 bases spanning the gap.

Worth noting for this clone: One end of the junction does not line up with germline, which may come from a read error. The chain uses TRBV3-1 (or the pseudogene TRBV3-2) and TRBJ2-3; 8 positions match TRBD1. This CDR3 comprises 13 residues. Germline V gene sequence: CDR1 LGHDT, CDR2 YNNKEL (reference sequence). The CDR3: CASSYGQGDMQYF. CDR3 coding DNA: TGTGCCAGCAGCTATGGACAGGGCGATATGCAGTATTTT.

J is TRBJ2-3 and V is TRBV5-6; 8 bases line up with TRBD2. The CDR3 extends over 17 amino acids. The V segment lost 3 bases and the J segment 2 bases; nucleotides outside the gene matches: 11. Germline CDR1 reads SGHDT; CDR2 reads YYEEEE. CDR3 region: CASSSPSTSGHTDTQYF. The DNA of the CDR3 is TGTGCCAGCAGCTCCCCCTCTACTAGCGGCCACACAGATACGCAGTATTTT.

The V gene is TRBV27, the J gene TRBJ1-5; D is unresolved. Germline CDR1 MNHEY, CDR2 SMNVEV (reference sequence). V lost 0 bases, J lost 0 bases, and 6 bases lay in between. The CDR3 has 15 amino acids. The DNA for the CDR3 is TGTGCCAGCAGTTTATCTTCTTATAGCAATCAGCCCCAGCATTTT. Translated: CASSLSSYSNQPQHF.

This clone is a singleton in its sample. This chain connects TRBV6-5 to TRBJ1-4; D is possibly TRBD1 (6 bases). Germline-derived CDR1 and CDR2 are MNHEY and SVGAGI. This CDR3 region has 13 residues. Trimming removed 5 bases from V and 7 bases from J, with 11 bases in between. CDR3 nucleotides: TGTGCCAGCAGTCGGAACAGGGCTGAAAAACTGTTTTTT. This translates into CASSRNRAEKLFF.

The chain has TRBV14 and TRBJ2-3; D might be TRBD1 (6 bases). The CDR3 totals 15 residues. V shed 4 bases and J shed 3 bases, with 14 bases lying between them. CDR1 SGHDN and CDR2 FVKESK come from the germline V gene. The chain's CDR3 is CASSPPGGGTDTQYF. In nucleotides, the CDR3 is TGTGCCAGCAGCCCCCCTGGGGGCGGGACAGATACGCAGTATTTT. The full variable domain, in which reference TRBV14 and TRBJ2-3 provide the parts outside the CDR3, is EAGVTQFPSHSVIEKGQTVTLRCDPISGHDNLYWYRRVMGKEIKFLLHFVKESKQDESGMPNNRFLAERTGGTYSTLKVQPAELEDSGVYFCASSPPGGGTDTQYFGPGTRLTVL.

V and J are TRBV5-1 and TRBJ2-7; D is uncertain. V was cut by 2 bases and J by 0 bases, with 21 bases left in between. The CDR3 sequence is 18 residues long. Germline V gene lookup returns CDR1 SGHRS and CDR2 YFSETQ. The CDR3 DNA follows: TGCGCCAGCAGCTTTGGTTCCCTAAGTCCCTTAAGCTCCTACGAGCAGTACTTC. It is translated as CASSFGSLSPLSSYEQYF. Complete variable domain (other parts from reference TRBV5-1 and TRBJ2-7): KAGVTQTPRYLIKTRGQQVTLSCSPISGHRSVSWYQQTPGQGLQFLFEYFSETQRNKGNFPGRFSGRQFSNSRSEMNVSTLELGDSALYLCASSFGSLSPLSSYEQYFGPGTRLTVT.

The V gene is TRBV7-6, the J gene TRBJ1-2; D is undetermined. Germline V gene data show CDR1 as SGHVS and CDR2 as FNYEAQ. V lost 1 base and J 6 bases, leaving 6 bases between the germline ends. The CDR3 totals 12 residues. The CDR3 spells CASSLVGDGYTF. The CDR3 DNA reads as TGTGCCAGCAGCTTAGTGGGAGATGGCTACACCTTC. The full variable domain, with the rest looked up from reference TRBV7-6 and TRBJ1-2, is GAGVSQSPRYKVTKRGQDVALRCDPISGHVSLYWYRQALGQGPEFLTYFNYEAQQDKSGLPNDRFSAERPEGSISTLTIQRTEQRDSAMYRCASSLVGDGYTFGSGTRLTVV.

J is TRBJ1-2 and V is TRBV9, with 9 bases identical to TRBD1. The CDR3 runs 16 residues. Trimming cost V 4 bases and J 3 bases; bases outside gene matches: 10. Looked up from germline, CDR1 is SGDLS and CDR2 is YYNGEE. CDR3 in DNA: TGTGCCAGCAGCCCACGGGGGGACAGGGAGGACTATGGCTACACCTTC. Residues: CASSPRGDREDYGYTF.

Note on this clone: Other DNA variants within this sample encode the same CDR3. The CDR3 reads CASSPTGAPYEQYF. The CDR3 DNA reads TGTGCCAGCAGCCCGACAGGGGCGCCCTACGAGCAGTACTTC. This chain uses TRBV6-2 or TRBV6-3 with TRBJ2-7, with 8 bases that match TRBD1. Germline lookup yields CDR1 MNHEY and CDR2 SVGEGT. The CDR3 runs to 14 residues. V dropped 6 bases and J dropped 2; count of bases not matched to a gene: 6.

The rearrangement joins TRBV5-1 to TRBJ2-7, with 10 bases that match TRBD1. Per the germline V gene, CDR1 is SGHRS and CDR2 is YFSETQ. This CDR3 comprises 14 residues. The junction had 5 bases not matched to a gene; V was cut back by 3 bases and J by 5 bases. This chain's CDR3 is CASSWRQGADEQYF. The DNA of the CDR3 is TGCGCCAGCAGCTGGAGACAGGGGGCAGACGAGCAGTACTTC.

This rearrangement joins TRBV7-3 to TRBJ2-3; D not resolved. Trimming left V 6 bases short and J 0 bases short, with 22 bases between. The CDR3 is made up of 18 amino acids. Germline V gene data show CDR1 as SGHTA and CDR2 as FQGTGA. The CDR3 region has the DNA TGTGCCAGCAGTCGAAAACCTCTAGGCCTCACTAGCACAGATACGCAGTATTTT. Its translation: CASSRKPLGLTSTDTQYF.

The genes are TRBV19 and TRBJ1-5; D is ambiguous. CDR3 length: 15 amino acids. Germline V CDR1 and CDR2: LNHDA, SQIVND (reference sequence). V was pared by 0 bases and J by 10 bases, with 16 bases between. The CDR3 sequence: CASSIEDSPGLPQHF. The CDR3 bases are TGTGCCAGTAGTATAGAAGATTCCCCGGGTCTTCCCCAGCATTTT.

This chain links TRBV7-9 with TRBJ1-2, with D perhaps matching TRBD1 (6 bases). CDR1 is SEHNR, CDR2 FQNEAQ, per germline (reference sequence). The V gene lost 6 bases and the J gene lost 11 bases, with 13 bases spanning the gap. The CDR3 extends over 11 amino acids. CDR3 nucleotides: TGTGCCAGCAGACGGACAGAGGTATACACCTTC. Protein sequence: CASRRTEVYTF.

The chain recombines TRBV5-6 with TRBJ2-3; perhaps TRBD2 as D (5 bases). The germline gives CDR1 SGHDT, CDR2 YYEEEE. The CDR3 totals 15 residues. V gave up 1 base and J gave up 6 bases, with 15 bases separating them. DNA of the CDR3: TGTGCCAGCAGCTTGCGGAAACTAGTAAAGGATACGCAGTATTTT. Protein: CASSLRKLVKDTQYF.

V is TRBV5-1 and J is TRBJ2-1; 9 bases match TRBD1. Per the germline V gene, CDR1 is SGHRS and CDR2 is YFSETQ. The CDR3 consists of 16 residues. Trimming cost V 1 base and J 3 bases; bases outside gene matches: 5. This CDR3 is CASSLPGTGFYNEQFF. For the CDR3, the DNA is TGCGCCAGCAGCTTGCCCGGGACAGGGTTCTACAATGAGCAGTTCTTC.

The CDR3 spells CASSLRSSPLYEQYF. The CDR3 nucleotides read TGTGCCAGCAGCTTGAGGTCTAGCCCCTTATACGAGCAGTACTTC. The chain employs TRBV5-6 and TRBJ2-7; tentatively, D is TRBD2 (5 bases). CDR1 and CDR2 (germline): SGHDT, YYEEEE. V gave up 1 base and J gave up 4 bases, with 15 bases separating them. CDR3 length equals 15 residues.

As regards this clone: The sample contains more than one DNA sequence encoding this CDR3. The gene calls are TRBV7-2 and TRBJ2-3; tentatively, D is TRBD1 (6 bases). CDR1 SGHTA and CDR2 FQGNSA come from the germline V gene. Trimming removed 3 bases from V and 2 bases from J, with 6 bases in between. This CDR3 spans 13 amino acids. This chain's CDR3 is CASSLGATDTQYF. In nucleotides, the CDR3 is TGTGCCAGCAGCTTGGGGGCCACAGATACGCAGTATTTT.